This T cell receptor (beta chain) was recorded in a study of shared clonotypes between healthy human individuals. The overall study: Three plates were used per donor for CD4 naive, three for CD4 memory, two for CD8 naive and one for CD8 memory.

About this clone itself: Its antigen is as yet unknown.

Trimming took off 1 base at V and 3 bases at J, with 10 bases between the two ends. This CDR3 is built from 15 residues. Germline V gene sequence: CDR1 SGHRS, CDR2 YFSETQ. A split of CD4+ cells into CD45RA+ naive and CD45RA-negative memory subsets was performed. The table came from immunoSEQ multiplex PCR; TCRdb's copy has only in-frame clones and leaves some out. The data hold just over 2,000,000 clones, with around 95% observed a single time. General observations from the study: The rarefaction results pointed to incomplete sorted-subset sequencing despite large depth. In this cohort, only blood was sampled, and tissue repertoires likely differ.

The sequencing input was naive CD4+ T cells sorted from blood. Documented subset: CD45RA+ positively selected. J is TRBJ2-2 and V is TRBV5-1; D possibly corresponds to TRBD1 (6 bases). This TCR derives from a man between 18 and 29 years old in good health. CDR3 in DNA: TGCGCCAGCAGCTTGAGGCCAGGGGACACCGGGGAGCTGTTTTTT. This encodes CASSLRPGDTGELFF.